Below are 2 T cell receptor beta chains sequenced from a single sample in a study of T-cell reconstitution after alpha-beta-depleted transplantation in children. As it was prepared, the TCRbeta library received unique molecular identifiers. TCRdb analysed the PCR reads with MiXCR anew, one entry per CDR3 protein. This table holds nearly 400,000 distinct CDR3 sequences, roughly 22% found once. This specimen consisted of PBMCs from the stem cell graft donor, obtained from the stem cell graft. The receptors were gathered from a human donor who donated a stem cell graft to a child with acute myeloid leukemia.

This clonotype occurred many times. V is TRBV12-3 or TRBV12-4 and J is TRBJ1-6, with D tentatively TRBD1 (5 bases). The V and J ends lost 7 bases and 9 bases respectively, with 19 bases between them. This CDR3 contains 15 residues. For the CDR3, the DNA is TGTGCCAGCAATTTGGGGACGGTCGCACGTTCACCCCTCCACTTT. Translated, it gives CASNLGTVARSPLHF.

This clonotype was detected only a few times. The rearrangement joins TRBV29-1 to TRBJ2-7, with TRBD1 identical over 8 bases. The CDR3 is 13 amino acids. Germline-derived CDR1 and CDR2 are SQVTM and ANQGSEA. Trimming took 7 bases from V and 5 from J; bases not matched to a gene: 10. The CDR3, as DNA: TGCAGCGCTGGGACAGGTCGTTGCCACGAGCAGTACTTC. Its protein product is CSAGTGRCHEQYF.